The 15 T cell receptor beta chains given below trace back to one sample, sequenced in a study of blood T cells in healthy people across ages. The use of a sample-barcoded 5' primer and a J-beta primer mix characterized a second PCR of about 7 to 12 cycles. TCRdb reanalysed the 5' RACE reads using MiXCR and keeps one entry per CDR3 protein. This table has 780,000 or so distinct CDR3 sequences, approximately 55% appearing once. The material sequenced was blood. All receptors come from a man older than 75 in good health.

V gene TRBV28 combines with J gene TRBJ2-4; D possibly corresponds to TRBD1 (6 bases). The J call may be incorrect, as the DNA end agrees better with TRBJ2-7. There are 12 residues in the CDR3. The germline V gene encodes CDR1 MDHEN and CDR2 SYDVKM. CDR3 DNA: TGTGCCGGCTCCGACAGGTTCTACGAGCAGTACTTC. It codes for CAGSDRFYEQYF.

This chain uses TRBV7-9 with TRBJ2-7, with D possibly TRBD1 on 6 matching bases. Trimming pared 5 bases from V and 4 bases from J, leaving 15 bases between. The CDR3 runs 14 residues. Germline values: CDR1 SEHNR, CDR2 FQNEAQ (reference sequence). CDR3 bases: TGTGCCAGCAGCGCCGATGGACAGCCGTACGAGCAGTACTTC. This codes for CASSADGQPYEQYF. Combining the CDR3 with reference TRBV7-9 and TRBJ2-7 gives the whole variable domain DTGVSQNPRHKITKRGQNVTFRCDPISEHNRLYWYRQTLGQGPEFLTYFQNEAQLEKSRLLSDRFSAERPKGSFSTLEIQRTEQGDSAMYLCASSADGQPYEQYFGPGTRLTVT.

This clonotype was detected a few times. The V and J genes are TRBV7-2 and TRBJ1-1; TRBD1 aligns across 10 bases. Trimming removed 3 bases from V and 11 bases from J; junction bases left unmatched: 6. There are 13 residues in the CDR3. CDR1 is SGHTA and CDR2 is FQGNSA in the germline V gene. The CDR3 DNA is TGTGCCAGCAGCTTGCGACAGGGGGCGAGGGCTTTCTTT. It is translated as CASSLRQGARAFF.

This chain joins TRBV29-1 and TRBJ2-5; D is possibly TRBD1 (7 bases). The tail of the sequence fits TRBJ2-1 better, so the J call may be wrong. The germline gives CDR1 SQVTM, CDR2 ANQGSEA. This CDR3 is 12 amino acids long. CDR3 sequence: CSVGRGRETQFF. The DNA of the CDR3 is TGCAGCGTTGGGAGGGGGCGAGAGACCCAGTTCTTC.

This rearrangement joins TRBV7-2 to TRBJ1-1; no definite D call. From germline, CDR1 is SGHTA and CDR2 FQGNSA. V lost 1 base to trimming and J lost 1 base, with 4 bases between them. The CDR3 has 13 residues. Here the CDR3 reads CASSLGWNTEAFF. In nucleotides, the CDR3 is TGTGCCAGCAGCTTAGGATGGAACACTGAAGCTTTCTTT. Using reference TRBV7-2 and TRBJ1-1 for the parts outside the CDR3, the full variable domain is GAGVSQSPSNKVTEKGKDVELRCDPISGHTALYWYRQSLGQGLEFLIYFQGNSAPDKSGLPSDRFSAERTGGSVSTLTIQRTQQEDSAVYLCASSLGWNTEAFFGQGTRLTVV.

As for this clonotype: Mismatch with germline at one junction end may stem from a read error. This sequence joins TRBV29-1 and TRBJ2-7, with TRBD1 matching over 7 bases. CDR1 and CDR2 (germline): SQVTM, ANQGSEA. The length of the CDR3 is 14 residues. CDR3 in amino acids: CSVEPGTDSCEQYF. The CDR3 nucleotides read TGCAGCGTTGAACCCGGGACAGACTCCTGCGAGCAGTACTTC.

To note about this clonotype: An end of the junction differs from the germline gene, which may be a read error. V is TRBV10-3 and J is TRBJ2-3; no reliable D call. This CDR3 region has 13 residues. Per germline, CDR1 ENHRY and CDR2 SYGVKD. The CDR3 coding sequence is TGTGCCACCAGTGAGCCGCCCTCCCGATACGCGTATTTT. Amino acid sequence: CATSEPPSRYAYF.

The chain has TRBV18 and TRBJ2-7, with TRBD2 identical over 15 bases. The CDR3 covers 17 residues. Losses at the gene ends were 3 bases for V and 1 base for J; bases not matched to a gene: 4. Germline CDR1 is KGHSH and CDR2 is LQKENI. The CDR3 DNA reads as TGTGCCAGCTCACCGATGGGACTAGCGGGAGGATCCTACGAGCAGTACTTC. Its translation: CASSPMGLAGGSYEQYF.

This chain uses TRBV2 with TRBJ2-4, with TRBD2 matching over 8 bases. The length of the CDR3 is 14 residues. Germline lookup yields CDR1 SNHLY and CDR2 FYNNEI. Losses at the gene ends were 1 base for V and 15 bases for J; bases not matched to a gene: 11. This chain's CDR3 is CASSEEAGEGKRYF. CDR3 coding DNA: TGTGCCAGCAGTGAAGAAGCGGGAGAGGGGAAGCGGTACTTC.

The chain recombines TRBV12-3 or TRBV12-4 with TRBJ1-5; D gene uncertain. Trimming removed 2 bases at V and 0 bases at J, with 17 bases between. This CDR3 has 18 amino acids. CDR3 region: CASSLSLSDAYSNQPQHF. The CDR3 DNA sequence: TGTGCCAGCAGTTTATCCCTATCGGACGCCTATAGCAATCAGCCCCAGCATTTT.

This rearrangement joins TRBV29-1 to TRBJ2-7; tentative D call: TRBD2 (5 bases). The V end was cut by 4 bases, the J end by 6 bases, with 19 bases between. Germline CDR1 reads SQVTM; CDR2 reads ANQGSEA. This CDR3 contains 14 residues. CDR3 sequence reads: CSVVEAVKISEQYF. CDR3 coding DNA: TGCAGCGTTGTGGAGGCGGTAAAAATCTCCGAGCAGTACTTC.

The table lists this clonotype with a few counts. This chain uses TRBV20-1 with TRBJ1-5; D ambiguous. Trimming cost V 3 bases and J 5 bases, with 8 bases left between them. The length of the CDR3 is 12 residues. CDR1 DFQATT and CDR2 SNEGSKA come from the germline V gene (reference sequence). This CDR3 is CSASPTDQPQHF. Here the CDR3 DNA reads TGCAGTGCTAGTCCCACAGATCAGCCCCAGCATTTT.

The chain combines TRBV20-1 with TRBJ1-2; D not certain. CDR1 DFQATT and CDR2 SNEGSKA come from the germline V gene (reference sequence). The CDR3 extends over 13 amino acids. V was pared by 5 bases and J by 0 bases, with 10 bases between. The CDR3 is CSAQLEANYGYTF. The CDR3 nucleotides read TGCAGTGCTCAGCTAGAAGCTAACTATGGCTACACCTTC.

The genes are TRBV6-5 and TRBJ1-2; 8 bases fit TRBD1. The CDR3 contains 17 residues. Looked up from germline, CDR1 is MNHEY and CDR2 is SVGAGI. Trimming cost V 2 bases and J 4 bases; bases outside gene matches: 12. CDR3 sequence (DNA): TGTGCCAGCAGTTACCGGCCCAAGAGCAGGGGGCTCTATGGCTACACCTTC. It translates to CASSYRPKSRGLYGYTF.

The V call is TRBV7-9, the J call TRBJ2-6; the D is unclear. Germline loops: CDR1 SEHNR, CDR2 FQNEAQ (reference sequence). The CDR3 is 15 amino acids. V shed 7 bases and J shed 0 bases, with 10 bases lying between them. CDR3 nucleotide sequence: TGTGCCAGCAACCCGTACCGCTCTGGGGCCAACGTCCTGACTTTC. This sequence encodes CASNPYRSGANVLTF.